These 28 T cell receptor beta chains came from one sample sequenced in a study of OX40 agonist ivuxolimab in advanced cancers. Generated by immunoSEQ multiplex PCR, the TCRdb table keeps only in-frame clones and is missing some. The sample consists of 15,000 to 20,000 clones, roughly 73% of them appearing once. The source was CD4+ or CD8+ T cells sorted from blood, collected in a trial of the OX40 agonist ivuxolimab. Source of these receptors: an adult with an advanced solid tumor such as melanoma, head and neck, liver or kidney cancer.

This chain uses TRBV4-3 with TRBJ1-3; D remains ambiguous. Germline assignment: CDR1 LGHNA and CDR2 YSLEER. The V end lost 0 bases, the J end lost 7 bases, and 16 bases lay between the germline ends. The CDR3 extends over 16 amino acids. As DNA, the CDR3 is TGCGCCAGCAGCCAAGAGGTCAGCCCAAGGTGGAACACCATATATTTT. Encoded protein: CASSQEVSPRWNTIYF.

CDR3 protein: CAISEEDRGSQPQHF. CDR3 DNA sequence: TGTGCCATCAGTGAAGAGGACAGGGGAAGTCAGCCCCAGCATTTT. V is TRBV10-3 and J is TRBJ1-5, with 9 bases identical to TRBD1. Germline assignment: CDR1 ENHRY and CDR2 SYGVKD. J lost 6 bases, V lost 3 bases, and 6 bases had no gene match. This CDR3 has 15 amino acids.

This clone was detected only once. This chain connects TRBV4-3 to TRBJ2-3, with D hard to call. The CDR3 runs 18 residues. From germline, CDR1 is LGHNA and CDR2 YSLEER. V was clipped by 0 bases and J by 0 bases, with 16 bases between them. CDR3 nucleotides: TGCGCCAGCAGCCAAGAAGGATGGCAGACCATAAGCACAGATACGCAGTATTTT. Its protein is CASSQEGWQTISTDTQYF.

The chain couples TRBV6-5 to TRBJ2-2; D uncertain. From germline, CDR1 is MNHEY and CDR2 SVGAGI. Trimming removed 2 bases at V and 1 base at J, with 5 bases between. The CDR3 spans 14 residues. The DNA for the CDR3 is TGTGCCAGCAGTTACGGGTTGAACACCGGGGAGCTGTTTTTT. Protein product: CASSYGLNTGELFF.

This clone has only one observation. The rearrangement links TRBV9 to TRBJ1-5; no reliable D call. Germline V gene sequence: CDR1 SGDLS, CDR2 YYNGEE. V was trimmed by 7 bases and J by 4 bases, leaving 15 bases between them. This CDR3 has 14 residues. The CDR3 region has the DNA TGTGCCAGCTCGGGGTACGGGAATAATCAGCCCCAGCATTTT. Its protein is CASSGYGNNQPQHF.

The V call is TRBV11-2, the J call TRBJ2-7; 7 nucleotides align to TRBD2. Germline V CDR1 and CDR2: SGHAT, FQNNGV. The V gene end was trimmed by 4 bases and the J gene end by 5 bases; junction bases not matched to a gene: 5. This CDR3 is built from 13 residues. The CDR3 protein is CASSWGGVDEQYF. The CDR3 nucleotides are TGTGCCAGCAGCTGGGGGGGGGTCGACGAGCAGTACTTC.

The count of this clone is one. V gene TRBV30 combines with J gene TRBJ1-3; D may be TRBD1 (6 bases). Trimming took off 1 base at V and 0 bases at J, with 7 bases between the two ends. Per the germline V gene, CDR1 is GTSNPN and CDR2 is SVGIG (reference sequence). The CDR3 contains 14 residues. CDR3 nucleotides: TGTGCCTGGAGTGAGGACAGCTCTGGAAACACCATATATTTT. It yields the protein CAWSEDSSGNTIYF.

The rearrangement joins TRBV29-1 to TRBJ2-2, with 7 bases that match TRBD1. The germline gives CDR1 SQVTM, CDR2 ANQGSEA. Trimming took 6 bases from V and 7 from J; bases not matched to a gene: 11. The CDR3 is 14 residues long. The CDR3 DNA sequence: TGCAGCGTGCTGGGTGGGACAGTAAACGGGGAGCTGTTTTTT. Amino acids: CSVLGGTVNGELFF.

The genes are TRBV6-6 and TRBJ2-4; D is perhaps TRBD2 (6 bases). CDR1 and CDR2 (germline): MNHNY, SVGAGI (reference sequence). V was trimmed by 2 bases and J by 6 bases, leaving 14 bases between them. The CDR3 consists of 15 residues. CDR3 sequence: CASSYVGGERNIQYF. The CDR3 bases are TGTGCCAGCAGTTACGTCGGCGGGGAAAGAAACATTCAGTACTTC.

The chain uses TRBV9 and TRBJ2-7; D possibly corresponds to TRBD2 (5 bases). Trimming took 4 bases from V and 5 from J, leaving 16 bases between them. This CDR3 has 14 residues. Germline-derived CDR1 and CDR2 are SGDLS and YYNGEE. The CDR3 region is CASSQGLNDNEQYF. As DNA, the CDR3 is TGTGCCAGCAGCCAAGGACTCAACGACAACGAGCAGTACTTC.

The chain has TRBV9 and TRBJ2-7; 10 bases match TRBD2. Trimming cost V 0 bases and J 3 bases; bases outside gene matches: 3. Germline V CDR1 and CDR2: SGDLS, YYNGEE. This CDR3 comprises 15 residues. CDR3 protein: CASSVGGTSDYEQYF. As DNA, the CDR3 is TGTGCCAGCAGCGTAGGAGGGACTAGCGACTACGAGCAGTACTTC.

This clone was recorded only once. This chain joins TRBV28 and TRBJ1-1; no clear D. Between the trimmed V and J ends, which lost 2 bases and 1 base, there was a span of 17 bases. Germline V lookup: CDR1 MDHEN, CDR2 SYDVKM. The CDR3 totals 17 residues. The CDR3 bases are TGTGCCAGCAGTTTAGTCGGTTCTGAGAGACCGAACACTGAAGCTTTCTTT. It yields the protein CASSLVGSERPNTEAFF.

The chain couples TRBV27 to TRBJ1-2, with a tentative D call TRBD1 (5 bases). Germline V gives CDR1 MNHEY, CDR2 SMNVEV (reference sequence). V was shortened by 4 bases and J by 4 bases, with 10 bases between the two germline ends. The CDR3 is 13 residues long. The CDR3 region is CASSWGEGYGYTF. CDR3 DNA: TGTGCCAGCAGTTGGGGGGAGGGCTATGGCTACACCTTC.

V usage is TRBV19 and J usage is TRBJ2-2; no clear D gene. The V end lost 0 bases, the J end lost 1 base, and 9 bases lay between the germline ends. The germline CDR1 and CDR2 sequences are LNHDA and SQIVND (reference sequence). The CDR3 spans 16 residues. The CDR3 coding sequence is TGTGCCAGTAGTATAGATCTGGCAGGGAACACCGGGGAGCTGTTTTTT. This gives the protein CASSIDLAGNTGELFF.

Only a few counts were recorded for this clone. The chain employs TRBV5-6 and TRBJ1-2; TRBD1 agrees at 9 bases. This CDR3 contains 14 residues. V dropped 4 bases and J dropped 8; count of bases not matched to a gene: 9. The V gene's germline CDR1 is SGHDT and CDR2 YYEEEE. CDR3 region: CASSTTGGLWGYTF. CDR3 DNA: TGTGCCAGCAGCACGACAGGGGGTCTGTGGGGCTACACCTTC.

DNA for the CDR3: TGTGCCAGCACCCAAGGGGGTCTTGAGCAGTTCTTC. The encoded protein is CASTQGGLEQFF. The chain combines TRBV6-6 with TRBJ2-1; tentative D call: TRBD1 (6 bases). Trimming removed 7 bases from V and 9 bases from J, with 13 bases in between. The CDR3 contains 12 residues. The germline gives CDR1 MNHNY, CDR2 SVGAGI (reference sequence).

This clone appeared once. This rearrangement joins TRBV5-6 to TRBJ2-1; a weak D match, TRBD2 (6 bases). The CDR3 covers 15 residues. CDR1 is SGHDT and CDR2 is YYEEEE in the germline V gene. Trimming took 2 bases from V and 2 from J, leaving 11 bases between them. CDR3 nucleotides: TGTGCCAGCAGCTTCGGGACTGTCACCTACAATGAGCAGTTCTTC. This sequence encodes CASSFGTVTYNEQFF.

V gene TRBV6-6 combines with J gene TRBJ2-3; D perhaps matches TRBD2 (6 bases). The CDR3 has 14 residues. Trimming cost V 6 bases and J 2 bases, with 12 bases left between them. The V gene's germline CDR1 is MNHNY and CDR2 SVGAGI (reference sequence). CDR3 DNA sequence: TGTGCCAGCAGCTCGAGCGGGTTCACAGATACGCAGTATTTT. Protein: CASSSSGFTDTQYF.

The chain has TRBV14 and TRBJ2-1; TRBD1 matches 8 bases. The CDR3 contains 16 residues. V gave up 2 bases and J gave up 3 bases; unmatched junction bases: 6. Per germline, CDR1 SGHDN and CDR2 FVKESK. CDR3 sequence reads: CASSQSGQGYYNEQFF. The CDR3 nucleotides are TGTGCCAGCAGCCAAAGCGGACAGGGTTACTACAATGAGCAGTTCTTC.

This chain uses TRBV9 with TRBJ1-3; perhaps TRBD1 as D (5 bases). Germline V gene lookup returns CDR1 SGDLS and CDR2 YYNGEE. V lost 0 bases and J lost 0, with 16 bases in between. The CDR3 length is 18 residues. As DNA, the CDR3 is TGTGCCAGCAGCGTAGCTACAGAAGGGGTACTCTCTGGAAACACCATATATTTT. Amino acid sequence: CASSVATEGVLSGNTIYF.

This clone was counted a few times. V gene TRBV15 combines with J gene TRBJ2-2, with D possibly TRBD1 on 6 matching bases. The V and J ends lost 4 bases and 7 bases respectively, with 16 bases between them. This CDR3 has 15 amino acids. Germline CDR1 LNHNV, CDR2 YYDKDF (reference sequence). The CDR3 region is CATSTRDNGIGELFF. Written as DNA, the CDR3 is TGTGCCACCAGCACCCGGGACAACGGGATCGGGGAGCTGTTTTTT. Complete variable domain (other parts from reference TRBV15 and TRBJ2-2): DAMVIQNPRYQVTQFGKPVTLSCSQTLNHNVMYWYQQKSSQAPKLLFHYYDKDFNNEADTPDNFQSRRPNTSFCFLDIRSPGLGDTAMYLCATSTRDNGIGELFFGEGSRLTVL.

As DNA, the CDR3 is TGCGCCAGCAGCCCCACGGACAGCAACGGTTACAATGAGCAGTTCTTC. It specifies CASSPTDSNGYNEQFF. The chain couples TRBV4-3 to TRBJ2-1; D is possibly TRBD1 (6 bases). There are 16 residues in the CDR3. Germline values: CDR1 LGHNA, CDR2 YSLEER. The V end lost 4 bases, the J end lost 4 bases, and 17 bases lay between the germline ends.

This rearrangement joins TRBV5-5 to TRBJ2-1; D unclear. CDR3 length: 13 amino acids. Germline-derived CDR1 and CDR2 are SGHKS and YYEKEE (reference sequence). V was shortened by 3 bases and J by 2 bases, with 6 bases between the two germline ends. Here the CDR3 reads CASSSQTYNEQFF. The CDR3 nucleotides are TGTGCCAGCAGCTCACAGACCTACAATGAGCAGTTCTTC.

The chain has TRBV9 and TRBJ2-1, with 9 bases lining up with TRBD2. With 0 bases clipped from V and 3 bases from J, the junction kept 4 bases outside the gene matches. CDR1 is SGDLS, CDR2 YYNGEE, per germline. This CDR3 is built from 16 residues. CDR3 DNA: TGTGCCAGCAGCGTAGCTTCTAGCGGGATCTACAATGAGCAGTTCTTC. The encoded protein is CASSVASSGIYNEQFF.

The J gene is TRBJ1-4, the V gene TRBV29-1; TRBD1 agrees at 7 bases. Per germline, CDR1 SQVTM and CDR2 ANQGSEA. V gave up 0 bases and J gave up 7 bases; unmatched junction bases: 11. The CDR3 is made up of 16 amino acids. CDR3 amino acids: CSVEDLLGGAGEKLFF. Written as DNA, the CDR3 is TGCAGCGTTGAAGATCTTTTAGGGGGCGCAGGTGAAAAACTGTTTTTT.

The gene calls are TRBV5-6 and TRBJ2-7, with 9 bases matching TRBD2. With 4 bases clipped from V and 6 bases from J, the junction kept 11 bases outside the gene matches. Germline V gene data show CDR1 as SGHDT and CDR2 as YYEEEE. The CDR3 is made up of 15 amino acids. CDR3 loop: CASSAEAGLASEQYF. In nucleotides, the CDR3 is TGTGCCAGCAGCGCTGAGGCGGGACTAGCAAGCGAGCAGTACTTC. Together with reference TRBV5-6 and TRBJ2-7, the CDR3 gives the full variable domain: DAGVTQSPTHLIKTRGQQVTLRCSPKSGHDTVSWYQQALGQGPQFIFQYYEEEERQRGNFPDRFSGHQFPNYSSELNVNALLLGDSALYLCASSAEAGLASEQYFGPGTRLTVT.

V usage is TRBV7-9 and J usage is TRBJ2-2, with a possible D match to TRBD2 (6 bases). The germline V gene has CDR1 SEHNR and CDR2 FQNEAQ (reference sequence). This CDR3 region has 13 residues. Trimming left V 8 bases short and J 6 bases short, with 13 bases between. Written as DNA, the CDR3 is TGTGCCAGCGGTAGCGGAATGGCCGGGGAGCTGTTTTTT. It translates to CASGSGMAGELFF.

The chain uses TRBV10-1 and TRBJ1-2; possibly TRBD1 for D (6 bases). Deletions cut 3 bases from V and 0 bases from J, with 11 bases between. Germline lookup yields CDR1 WNHNN and CDR2 SYGVQD (reference sequence). The CDR3 is 15 amino acids. The CDR3 DNA reads as TGCGCCAGCAGTGACGGGACAAACACTAACTATGGCTACACCTTC. The encoded protein is CASSDGTNTNYGYTF.